Each of the 11 T cell receptor beta chains below was sequenced from the same sample in a study of T cell repertoires in cytomegalovirus infection (dated by TCRdb to between 2019 and 2020). Sequencing used an Illumina HiSeq 1500. The raw public reads went through TCRdb reprocessing: fastp at Q25, MiXCR clone calling, in-frame beta chains kept. Rows with one shared CDR3 protein collapse into an entry with the most common genes and DNA. The sample has hundreds of thousands of distinct CDR3 sequences on record, under 40% of them singletons. The biggest ten clones account for about 13% of the sample. Specimen: PBMCs. These receptors were taken from a human donor in good health (CMV status not recorded). Some clones in this sample may be carry-over from other donors' samples.

This chain uses TRBV13 with TRBJ2-1, with D tentatively TRBD1 or TRBD2 (6 bases each). Germline CDR1 is PRHDT and CDR2 is FYEKMQ (reference sequence). This CDR3 comprises 16 residues. V was pared by 3 bases and J by 2 bases, with 14 bases between. The CDR3 sequence is CASSFPSGEAYNEQFF. CDR3 DNA: TGTGCCAGCAGCTTCCCTTCAGGGGAGGCCTACAATGAGCAGTTCTTC. The full variable domain, rest sourced from reference TRBV13 and TRBJ2-1, is AAGVIQSPRHLIKEKRETATLKCYPIPRHDTVYWYQQGPGQDPQFLISFYEKMQSDKGSIPDRFSAQQFSDYHSELNMSSLELGDSALYFCASSFPSGEAYNEQFFGPGTRLTVL.

In its sample, this clonotype was seen a few times. The chain recombines TRBV27 with TRBJ2-7, with 7 bases aligning to TRBD1. There are 13 residues in the CDR3. Germline CDR1 and CDR2: MNHEY and SMNVEV (reference sequence). Trimming cost V 5 bases and J 2 bases; bases outside gene matches: 3. The CDR3, as DNA: TGTGCCAGCAGTCACGGGACAGCCTACGAGCAGTACTTC. Its translation: CASSHGTAYEQYF.

The chain recombines TRBV6-5 with TRBJ1-1, with a weak D call TRBD1 (5 bases). Germline V gene sequence: CDR1 MNHEY, CDR2 SVGAGI. This CDR3 is built from 15 residues. V lost 5 bases, J lost 3 bases, and 16 bases lay in between. The CDR3 protein is CASSPSSSRDTEAFF. The CDR3 DNA follows: TGTGCCAGCAGTCCAAGCTCCTCCAGGGACACTGAAGCTTTCTTT.

This clonotype was seen only a few times. This chain joins TRBV19 and TRBJ1-1; perhaps TRBD1 as D (5 bases). Germline V gene data show CDR1 as LNHDA and CDR2 as SQIVND (reference sequence). CDR3 length: 14 amino acids. V lost 7 bases to trimming and J lost 0 bases, with 12 bases between them. CDR3 nucleotide sequence: TGTGCCAGTACCCCAGGGAGGATGAACACTGAAGCTTTCTTT. Amino acid sequence: CASTPGRMNTEAFF.

Of note for this clonotype: Compared with germline, one end of the junction differs, possibly owing to a read error. V gene TRBV6-5 combines with J gene TRBJ1-5; D uncertain. The germline gives CDR1 MNHEY, CDR2 SVGAGI. The CDR3 contains 17 residues. The CDR3 nucleotides are TGTGCCAGCATTTACATTAGGTACAGTGAGGGCAATCAGCCCCAGACTTTT. Protein: CASIYIRYSEGNQPQTF.

Comments on this clonotype: This may be a read error: a much more frequent sequence differs by one nucleotide. The rearrangement links TRBV4-1 to TRBJ2-7, with D perhaps given as TRBD1 or TRBD2 (6 bases each). The V gene's germline CDR1 is MGHRA and CDR2 YSYEKL. The length of the CDR3 is 14 residues. CDR3 amino acids: CASSQAGDNYEHYF. CDR3 nucleotides: TGCGCCAGCAGCCAAGCGGGGGACAATTACGAGCATTACTTC.

This clonotype was seen at least ten times. This chain uses TRBV7-8 with TRBJ1-1, with D hard to call. The germline gives CDR1 SGHVS, CDR2 FQNEAQ. Trimming removed 0 bases from V and 4 bases from J, with 6 bases in between. There are 13 residues in the CDR3. The CDR3 loop is CASSLAEGTEAFF. In DNA, the CDR3 is TGTGCCAGCAGCTTAGCAGAGGGCACTGAAGCTTTCTTT.

A note on this clonotype: Just one base apart from a much larger clone, this may be a read error. The J gene is TRBJ2-7, the V gene TRBV7-2; a weak D match, TRBD1 (6 bases). Germline V lookup: CDR1 SGHTA, CDR2 FQGNSA. The CDR3 consists of 14 residues. The CDR3 is CASSHRQGFRERYF. The CDR3 nucleotides read TGTGCCAGCAGCCACAGGCAGGGGTTTAGGGAGCGGTACTTC.

This chain links TRBV18 with TRBJ1-1; a possible D gene is TRBD1 (6 bases). Between the trimmed V and J ends, which lost 0 bases and 0 bases, there was a span of 14 bases. Per the germline V gene, CDR1 is KGHSH and CDR2 is LQKENI. This CDR3 has 17 amino acids. The CDR3 here is CASSPPGLQGMNTEAFF. The CDR3 bases are TGTGCCAGCTCACCACCCGGGCTGCAGGGGATGAACACTGAAGCTTTCTTT.

The J gene is TRBJ2-4, the V gene TRBV5-6; no clear D. V was shortened by 4 bases and J by 3 bases, with 5 bases between the two germline ends. CDR1 SGHDT and CDR2 YYEEEE come from the germline V gene. The CDR3 is 12 residues long. CDR3 coding DNA: TGTGCCAGCAGCAGGGACAAAAACATTCAGTACTTC. It codes for CASSRDKNIQYF.

This chain connects TRBV15 to TRBJ1-2; D remains ambiguous. The germline gives CDR1 LNHNV, CDR2 YYDKDF (reference sequence). V dropped 0 bases and J dropped 0 bases, with 17 bases sitting between them. The CDR3 runs to 18 residues. The CDR3 sequence: CATSRDRVSSSSNYGYTF. CDR3 DNA sequence: TGTGCCACCAGCAGAGATCGTGTCTCTTCAAGTTCTAACTATGGCTACACCTTC. Looking up the rest from reference TRBV15 and TRBJ1-2 gives the full variable domain: DAMVIQNPRYQVTQFGKPVTLSCSQTLNHNVMYWYQQKSSQAPKLLFHYYDKDFNNEADTPDNFQSRRPNTSFCFLDIRSPGLGDTAMYLCATSRDRVSSSSNYGYTFGSGTRLTVV.